This T cell receptor beta chain emerged from a study of blood T cell repertoires in COVID-19. About the research overall: Samples representing acute and convalescent COVID-19 were sourced from the United States, Italy and Spain. T cells, B-cell-depleted T cells, or PBMCs supplied cDNA or gDNA.

The germline CDR1 and CDR2 sequences are MNHEY and SMNVEV (reference sequence). J lost 9 bases, V lost 5 bases, and 12 bases had no gene match. There are 15 residues in the CDR3. Original methodology: Scientists estimated how many nucleated cells there were by amplifying reference gene primers. TCRdb's copy holds only in-frame clones and misses some; the assay was immunoSEQ multiplex PCR. D and trimming were read from the DNA, whereas the V and J calls and clone size are those reported in that table. The table shows roughly 150,000 clones, with 75% to 85% occurring only once. The sample was peripheral blood. This receptor was obtained from a man aged 55 to 70 with acute or convalescent COVID-19. The chain has TRBV27 and TRBJ2-1; 8 bases fit TRBD1. The DNA for the CDR3 is TGTGCCAGCAGTCCAGGAAACAGGGGGAAAAGTGAGCAGTTCTTC. This codes for CASSPGNRGKSEQFF.